The clone carrying this TCR beta chain has a handful of counts. The antigen remains unidentified. The data originate from a study of T cells in narcolepsy. Broader study findings: Healthy controls reportedly lacked the autoreactive clonotypes serially found in patients' blood.

Generated by immunoSEQ multiplex PCR, the TCRdb table keeps only in-frame clones and is missing some. This repertoire shows roughly 30,000 clones, 75% to 85% found once; its top ten account for approximately 6.3%. Germline CDR1 and CDR2: MNHNS and SASEGT. This CDR3 is 12 amino acids long. Input material: memory (CD45RA-) CD4+ T cells from blood. This receptor was obtained from a human donor in good health. This chain uses TRBV6-1 with TRBJ2-5; D perhaps matches TRBD2 (5 bases). The DNA matches TRBJ2-7 better at its end, which makes the J call doubtful. The CDR3 is CASRENSYEQYF. The CDR3 nucleotides are TGTGCCAGCCGGGAAAACTCCTACGAGCAGTACTTC.